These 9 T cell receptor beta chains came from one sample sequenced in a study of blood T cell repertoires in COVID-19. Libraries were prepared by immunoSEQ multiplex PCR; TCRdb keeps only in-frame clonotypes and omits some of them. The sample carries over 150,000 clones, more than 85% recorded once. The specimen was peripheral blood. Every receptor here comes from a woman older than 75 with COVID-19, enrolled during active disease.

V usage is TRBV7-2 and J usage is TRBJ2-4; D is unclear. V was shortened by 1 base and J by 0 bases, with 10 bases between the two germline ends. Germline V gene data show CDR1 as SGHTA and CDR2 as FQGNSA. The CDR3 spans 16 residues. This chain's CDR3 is CASSLGHSLAKNIQYF. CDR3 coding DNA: TGTGCCAGCAGCTTAGGACATTCTCTAGCCAAAAACATTCAGTACTTC. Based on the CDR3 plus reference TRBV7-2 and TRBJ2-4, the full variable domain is GAGVSQSPSNKVTEKGKDVELRCDPISGHTALYWYRQSLGQGLEFLIYFQGNSAPDKSGLPSDRFSAERTGGSVSTLTIQRTQQEDSAVYLCASSLGHSLAKNIQYFGAGTRLSVL.

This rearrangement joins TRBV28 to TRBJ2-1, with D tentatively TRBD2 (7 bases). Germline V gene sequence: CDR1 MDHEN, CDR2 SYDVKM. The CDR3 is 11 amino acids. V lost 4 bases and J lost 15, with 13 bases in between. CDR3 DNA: TGTGCCAGCAGTTCGAACAGGGAGGGGTTCTTC. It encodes CASSSNREGFF.

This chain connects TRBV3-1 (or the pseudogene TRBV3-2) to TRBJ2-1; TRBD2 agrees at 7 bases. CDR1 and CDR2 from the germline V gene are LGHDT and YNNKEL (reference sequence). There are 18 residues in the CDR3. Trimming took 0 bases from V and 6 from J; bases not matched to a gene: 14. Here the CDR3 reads CASSQEPSWGGRSNEQFF. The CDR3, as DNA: TGTGCCAGCAGCCAAGAACCCTCCTGGGGCGGGAGAAGCAATGAGCAGTTCTTC.

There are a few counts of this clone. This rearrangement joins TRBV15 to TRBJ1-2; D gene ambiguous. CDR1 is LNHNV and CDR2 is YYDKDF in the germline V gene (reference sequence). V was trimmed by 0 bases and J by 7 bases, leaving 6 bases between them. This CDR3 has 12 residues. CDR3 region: CATSRDLGGYTF. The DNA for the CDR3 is TGTGCCACCAGCAGAGATCTAGGTGGCTACACCTTC.

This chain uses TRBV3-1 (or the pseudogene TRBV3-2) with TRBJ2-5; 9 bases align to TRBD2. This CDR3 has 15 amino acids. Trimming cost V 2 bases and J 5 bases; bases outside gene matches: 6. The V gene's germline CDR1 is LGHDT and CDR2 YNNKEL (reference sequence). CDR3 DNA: TGTGCCAGCAGCCAAACTGCTAGCGGGATTGAGACCCAGTACTTC. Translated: CASSQTASGIETQYF.

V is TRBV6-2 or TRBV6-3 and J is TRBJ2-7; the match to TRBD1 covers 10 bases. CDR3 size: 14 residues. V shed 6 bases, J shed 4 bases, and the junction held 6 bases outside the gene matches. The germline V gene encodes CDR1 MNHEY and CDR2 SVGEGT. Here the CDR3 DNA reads TGTGCCAGCAGCAGGGACAGGGGAGCATACGAGCAGTACTTC. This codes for CASSRDRGAYEQYF.

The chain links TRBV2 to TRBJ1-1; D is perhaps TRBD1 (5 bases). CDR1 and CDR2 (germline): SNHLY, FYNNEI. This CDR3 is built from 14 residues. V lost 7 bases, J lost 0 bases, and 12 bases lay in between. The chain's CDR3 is CASKGLSMNTEAFF. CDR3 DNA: TGTGCCAGCAAGGGACTGAGCATGAACACTGAAGCTTTCTTT.

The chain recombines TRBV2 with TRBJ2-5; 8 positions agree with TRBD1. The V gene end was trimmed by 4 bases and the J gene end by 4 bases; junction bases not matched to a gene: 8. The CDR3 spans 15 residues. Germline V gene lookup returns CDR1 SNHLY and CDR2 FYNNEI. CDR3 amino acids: CASSGTGSKSETQYF. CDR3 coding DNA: TGTGCCAGCAGTGGGACAGGGTCTAAGTCAGAGACCCAGTACTTC.

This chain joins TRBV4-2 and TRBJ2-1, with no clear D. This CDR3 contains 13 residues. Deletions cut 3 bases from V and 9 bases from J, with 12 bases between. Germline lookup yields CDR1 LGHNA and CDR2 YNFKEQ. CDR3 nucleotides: TGTGCCAGCAGCCAGGGCCTTATGGGTGAGCAGTTCTTC. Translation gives CASSQGLMGEQFF.